This T cell receptor (beta chain) came from a study of T-cell memory formation after mild COVID-19. This CDR3 has 13 residues. Trimming removed 5 bases from V and 8 bases from J, with 12 bases in between. Whole-study findings and limits: Clones that shrank (day 15 to 85) were balanced CD4/CD8, whereas later expanders leaned CD4+. There was no confirmation that second-wave clones peaking on day 37 were SARS-CoV-2 specific. CD4+ contracting clones were found mainly in CM and EM, and CD8+ ones in EMRA.

To note about this clonotype: The antigen is unknown.

Amplification by 5'RACE using constant-segment primers produced TCR alpha and TCR beta cDNA libraries that carried sample barcodes and UMIs. Each CDR3 protein is one row after TCRdb ran MiXCR on the 5' RACE reads. The sample consists of over 500,000 distinct CDR3 sequences, roughly 17% of them appearing once. This TCR came from an adult woman who had mild COVID-19 (a few samples of this study predate the infection). Cell type and time point are not known. The chain employs TRBV12-3 or TRBV12-4 and TRBJ2-2; D call uncertain. The sequencing input was PBMCs or a T cell subset sorted from them (not recorded which). In DNA form, the CDR3 reads TGTGCCAGCAGTCCGTACTCGGCTGGGGAGCTGTTTTTT. Protein: CASSPYSAGELFF.